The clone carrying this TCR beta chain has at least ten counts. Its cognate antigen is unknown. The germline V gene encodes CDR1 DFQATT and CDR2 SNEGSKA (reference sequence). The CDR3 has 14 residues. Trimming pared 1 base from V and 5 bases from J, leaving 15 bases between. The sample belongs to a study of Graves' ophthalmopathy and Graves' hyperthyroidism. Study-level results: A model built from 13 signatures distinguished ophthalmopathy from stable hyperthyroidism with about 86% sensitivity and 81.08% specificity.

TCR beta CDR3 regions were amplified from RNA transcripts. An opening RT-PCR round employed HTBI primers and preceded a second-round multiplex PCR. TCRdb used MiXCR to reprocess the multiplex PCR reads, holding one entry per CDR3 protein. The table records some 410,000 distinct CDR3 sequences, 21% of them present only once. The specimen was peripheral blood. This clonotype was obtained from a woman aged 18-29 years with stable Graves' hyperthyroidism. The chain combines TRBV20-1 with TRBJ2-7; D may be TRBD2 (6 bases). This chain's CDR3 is CSARVLEGRNEQYF. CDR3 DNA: TGCAGTGCTAGAGTCCTTGAGGGGAGGAACGAGCAGTACTTC.